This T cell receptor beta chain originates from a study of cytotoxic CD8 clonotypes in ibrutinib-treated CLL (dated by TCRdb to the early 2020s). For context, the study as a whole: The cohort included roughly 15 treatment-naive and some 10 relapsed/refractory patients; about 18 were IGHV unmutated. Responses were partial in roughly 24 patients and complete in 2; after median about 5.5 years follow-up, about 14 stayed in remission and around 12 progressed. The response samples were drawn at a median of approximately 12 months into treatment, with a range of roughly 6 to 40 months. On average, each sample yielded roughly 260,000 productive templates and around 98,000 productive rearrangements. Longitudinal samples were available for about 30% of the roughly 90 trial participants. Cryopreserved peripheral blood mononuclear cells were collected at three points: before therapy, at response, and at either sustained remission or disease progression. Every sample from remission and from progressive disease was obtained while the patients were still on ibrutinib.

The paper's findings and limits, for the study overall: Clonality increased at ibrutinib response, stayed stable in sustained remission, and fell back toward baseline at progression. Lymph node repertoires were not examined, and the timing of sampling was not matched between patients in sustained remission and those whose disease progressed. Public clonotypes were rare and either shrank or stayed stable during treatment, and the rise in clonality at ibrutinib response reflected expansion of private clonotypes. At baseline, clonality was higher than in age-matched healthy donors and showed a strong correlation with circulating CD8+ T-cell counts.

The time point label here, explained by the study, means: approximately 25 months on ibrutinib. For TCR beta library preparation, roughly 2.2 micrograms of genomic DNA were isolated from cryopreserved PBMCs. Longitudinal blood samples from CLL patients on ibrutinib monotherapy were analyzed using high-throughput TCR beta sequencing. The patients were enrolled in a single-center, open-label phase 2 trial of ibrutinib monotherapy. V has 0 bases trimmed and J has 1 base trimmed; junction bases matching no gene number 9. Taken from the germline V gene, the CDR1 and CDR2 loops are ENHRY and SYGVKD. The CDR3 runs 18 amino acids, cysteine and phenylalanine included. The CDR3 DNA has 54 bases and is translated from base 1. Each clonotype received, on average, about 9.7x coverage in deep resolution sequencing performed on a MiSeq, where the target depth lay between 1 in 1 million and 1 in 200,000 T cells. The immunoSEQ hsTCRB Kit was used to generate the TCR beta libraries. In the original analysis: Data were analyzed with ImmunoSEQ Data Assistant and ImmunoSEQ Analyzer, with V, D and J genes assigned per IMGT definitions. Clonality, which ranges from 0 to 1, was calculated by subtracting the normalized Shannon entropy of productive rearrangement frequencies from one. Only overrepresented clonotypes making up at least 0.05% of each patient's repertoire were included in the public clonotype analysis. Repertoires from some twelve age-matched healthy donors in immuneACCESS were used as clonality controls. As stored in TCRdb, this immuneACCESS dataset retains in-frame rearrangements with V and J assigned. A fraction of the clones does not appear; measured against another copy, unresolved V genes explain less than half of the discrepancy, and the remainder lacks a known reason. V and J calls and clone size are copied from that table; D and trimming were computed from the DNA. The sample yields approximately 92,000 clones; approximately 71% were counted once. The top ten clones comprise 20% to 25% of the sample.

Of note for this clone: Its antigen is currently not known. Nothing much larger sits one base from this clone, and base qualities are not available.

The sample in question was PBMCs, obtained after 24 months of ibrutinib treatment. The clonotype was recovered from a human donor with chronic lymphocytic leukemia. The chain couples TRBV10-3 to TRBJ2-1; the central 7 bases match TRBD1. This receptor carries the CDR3 CAISESIGGRGSYNEQFF. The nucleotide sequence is TGTGCCATCAGTGAGTCTATTGGTGGCAGGGGGTCCTACAATGAGCAGTTCTTC.